What follows are 29 T cell receptor beta chains derived from one specimen sequenced in a study of blood T cell repertoires in COVID-19. Assay used: immunoSEQ multiplex PCR; TCRdb lists only in-frame clones, some missing. The sample records tens of thousands of clones, around 90% being singletons. The source material was peripheral blood. The receptors derive from a man in his 70s with acute or convalescent COVID-19.

The gene calls are TRBV3-1 (or the pseudogene TRBV3-2) and TRBJ1-3; 9 bases are shared with TRBD1. The CDR3 covers 18 residues. The J segment lost 1 base and the V segment lost 4 bases, leaving 11 bases of the junction unmatched. Germline CDR1 reads LGHDT; CDR2 reads YNNKEL (reference sequence). The CDR3 DNA is TGTGCCAGCAGCCCCGCCGGGACAGGGCTCATATCTGGAAACACCATATATTTT. As protein: CASSPAGTGLISGNTIYF.

This rearrangement joins TRBV7-9 to TRBJ1-1; maybe TRBD1 (6 bases). Germline CDR1 and CDR2: SEHNR and FQNEAQ (reference sequence). V dropped 4 bases and J dropped 4 bases, with 13 bases sitting between them. The CDR3 loop spans 14 amino acids. The CDR3 DNA reads TGTGCCAGCAGCTCATTACAGGGCTCCACTGAAGCTTTCTTT. Residues: CASSSLQGSTEAFF.

This chain uses TRBV6-2 or TRBV6-3 with TRBJ1-5; TRBD1 aligns across 7 bases. The germline gives CDR1 MNHEY, CDR2 SVGEGT. CDR3 length equals 16 residues. Trimming removed 5 bases from V and 6 bases from J; junction bases left unmatched: 13. The CDR3 loop is CASSTTAGGETQPQHF. CDR3 DNA sequence: TGTGCCAGCAGTACCACGGCAGGGGGTGAGACTCAGCCCCAGCATTTT.

The chain is built from TRBV6-2 or TRBV6-3 and TRBJ1-1; D remains ambiguous. This CDR3 region has 15 residues. Germline CDR1 reads MNHEY; CDR2 reads SVGEGT. The V end lost 4 bases, the J end lost 3 bases, and 15 bases lay between the germline ends. DNA of the CDR3: TGTGCCAGCAGTTCCCTCGGTGCGGGAGACACTGAAGCTTTCTTT. Translation: CASSSLGAGDTEAFF.

The gene calls are TRBV5-6 and TRBJ2-3, with D tentatively TRBD2 (6 bases). CDR1 and CDR2 (germline): SGHDT, YYEEEE. This CDR3 is built from 12 residues. Trimming removed 0 bases at V and 9 bases at J, with 8 bases between. The CDR3 reads CASSLGRGTQYF. The CDR3 bases are TGTGCCAGCAGCTTGGGGCGGGGCACGCAGTATTTT.

The chain uses TRBV2 and TRBJ2-4, with TRBD2 identical over 11 bases. The ends lost 2 bases at V and 8 bases at J; junction bases unmatched: 14. The CDR3 covers 18 residues. The germline CDR1 and CDR2 sequences are SNHLY and FYNNEI. The CDR3 sequence: CASSELGLLAGEGDIQYF. CDR3 coding DNA: TGTGCCAGCAGTGAATTGGGCCTACTAGCGGGAGAGGGAGACATTCAGTACTTC.

The rearrangement joins TRBV29-1 to TRBJ1-3; 7 positions agree with TRBD1. Germline assignment: CDR1 SQVTM and CDR2 ANQGSEA. Trimming removed 5 bases from V and 0 bases from J; junction bases left unmatched: 1. The CDR3 extends over 13 amino acids. The CDR3 spells CSVRDSSGNTIYF. CDR3 sequence (DNA): TGCAGCGTTCGGGACAGCTCTGGAAACACCATATATTTT.

This clone was detected a few times. The gene calls are TRBV5-4 and TRBJ2-7, with TRBD2 identical over 9 bases. This CDR3 has 14 residues. CDR1 and CDR2 (germline): SGHNT, YYREEE (reference sequence). The ends lost 1 base at V and 5 bases at J; junction bases unmatched: 4. This chain's CDR3 is CASSLTLAGDEQYF. CDR3 bases: TGTGCCAGCAGCTTGACACTAGCGGGCGACGAGCAGTACTTC. Using reference TRBV5-4 and TRBJ2-7 for the parts outside the CDR3, the full variable domain is ETGVTQSPTHLIKTRGQQVTLRCSSQSGHNTVSWYQQALGQGPQFIFQYYREEENGRGNFPPRFSGLQFPNYSSELNVNALELDDSALYLCASSLTLAGDEQYFGPGTRLTVT.

The chain links TRBV4-3 to TRBJ2-5; 9 bases are shared with TRBD1. After removal of 1 base from V and 5 bases from J, the junction contained 2 bases not matched to a gene. From germline, CDR1 is LGHNA and CDR2 YSLEER. The CDR3 is 14 amino acids. CDR3 sequence: CASSQGGTGETQYF. CDR3 nucleotide sequence: TGCGCCAGCAGCCAAGGCGGGACAGGGGAGACCCAGTACTTC.

The rearrangement uses TRBV29-1 and TRBJ2-3; 12 bases fit TRBD2. Germline V gene data show CDR1 as SQVTM and CDR2 as ANQGSEA. V lost 5 bases to trimming and J lost 3 bases; unmatched junction nucleotides: 6. This CDR3 contains 15 residues. DNA of the CDR3: TGCAGCGTTCGGACTAGCGGGATGGCAACAGATACGCAGTATTTT. Protein sequence: CSVRTSGMATDTQYF.

The gene calls are TRBV5-4 and TRBJ1-1; D is undetermined. Trimming removed 0 bases from V and 0 bases from J, with 9 bases in between. Germline V gene data show CDR1 as SGHNT and CDR2 as YYREEE (reference sequence). There are 15 residues in the CDR3. The DNA for the CDR3 is TGTGCCAGCAGCTTGGATAGCGGGTTGAACACTGAAGCTTTCTTT. This encodes CASSLDSGLNTEAFF.

This clone was seen only a few times. V gene TRBV7-2 combines with J gene TRBJ1-5, with 7 bases matching TRBD1. Per germline, CDR1 SGHTA and CDR2 FQGNSA. Trimming removed 5 bases from V and 4 bases from J; junction bases left unmatched: 11. The CDR3 has 16 residues. CDR3 residues: CASSSQGQLENQPQHF. Written as DNA, the CDR3 is TGTGCCAGCAGCAGCCAGGGACAGCTAGAAAATCAGCCCCAGCATTTT.

The CDR3 sequence is CASSYGGSRNEQYF. CDR3 DNA: TGTGCCAGCAGTTACGGCGGGAGTCGTAACGAGCAGTACTTC. This chain connects TRBV6-2 or TRBV6-3 to TRBJ2-7; 7 bases are a match to TRBD2. The CDR3 runs to 14 residues. Trimming at V came to 2 bases and at J to 5 bases, leaving 6 bases not matched to a gene. CDR1 is MNHEY, CDR2 SVGEGT, per germline.

In this sample, this clone turned up a few times. This chain links TRBV18 with TRBJ2-1; a possible D gene is TRBD1 (6 bases). The CDR3 loop spans 14 amino acids. With 6 bases removed from V and 4 bases from J, the gap between germline ends came to 13 bases. Germline-derived CDR1 and CDR2 are KGHSH and LQKENI. CDR3 DNA sequence: TGTGCCAGCTCTCCTACAGGGTTTTACAATGAGCAGTTCTTC. This encodes CASSPTGFYNEQFF.

This clone occurred a few times. This rearrangement joins TRBV28 to TRBJ2-3; maybe TRBD2 (5 bases). V lost 6 bases, J lost 2 bases, and 24 bases lay in between. The CDR3 consists of 18 residues. Per the germline V gene, CDR1 is MDHEN and CDR2 is SYDVKM. The chain's CDR3 is CASSLAPGLGSLTDTQYF. Here the CDR3 DNA reads TGTGCCAGCAGCTTGGCCCCTGGCCTGGGGAGTCTCACAGATACGCAGTATTTT.

The V and J genes are TRBV6-5 and TRBJ1-1, with D uncertain. CDR3 length: 14 residues. Trimming cost V 8 bases and J 0 bases, with 13 bases left between them. Per the germline V gene, CDR1 is MNHEY and CDR2 is SVGAGI. CDR3 DNA: TGTGCCAGCGAAACGCCAGGAATGAACACTGAAGCTTTCTTT. This codes for CASETPGMNTEAFF.

This clone was picked up one time. CDR3 region: CATSVGSDDTQYF. The CDR3 region has the DNA TGTGCCACCAGTGTCGGGAGTGACGATACGCAGTATTTT. The gene calls are TRBV24-1 and TRBJ2-3; possible D gene TRBD2, 6 bases. Germline CDR1 reads KGHDR; CDR2 reads SFDVKD. V dropped 5 bases and J dropped 6 bases, with 11 bases sitting between them. This CDR3 contains 13 residues.

This chain links TRBV6-5 with TRBJ1-2; 7 bases align to TRBD1. Trimming removed 5 bases from V and 3 bases from J; junction bases left unmatched: 9. There are 15 residues in the CDR3. Per the germline V gene, CDR1 is MNHEY and CDR2 is SVGAGI. In DNA, the CDR3 is TGTGCCAGCAGTACCACAGGGGCCCTCCACTATGGCTACACCTTC. Protein sequence: CASSTTGALHYGYTF.

The table lists this clone with a count of one. This chain links TRBV6-5 with TRBJ1-6, with a weak D call TRBD1 (5 bases). Germline V gene data show CDR1 as MNHEY and CDR2 as SVGAGI. Deletions cut 2 bases from V and 10 bases from J, with 9 bases between. The CDR3 extends over 13 amino acids. In nucleotides, the CDR3 is TGTGCCAGCAGTTACCGACAGAGATCACCCCTCCACTTT. Encoded protein: CASSYRQRSPLHF.

The genes are TRBV11-2 and TRBJ1-5; 8 bases are shared with TRBD1. The CDR3 is 20 residues long. The J segment lost 0 bases and the V segment lost 0 bases, leaving 13 bases of the junction unmatched. The germline gives CDR1 SGHAT, CDR2 FQNNGV. The CDR3 nucleotides read TGTGCCAGCAGCTTAGATTCCCGGGACAGGAGAGAGAATAGCAATCAGCCCCAGCATTTT. This encodes CASSLDSRDRRENSNQPQHF.

The V gene is TRBV11-2, the J gene TRBJ2-7, with TRBD1 as a possible D gene (5 bases). CDR1 and CDR2 (germline): SGHAT, FQNNGV. CDR3 size: 13 residues. Trimming removed 3 bases from V and 3 bases from J, with 9 bases in between. This CDR3 is CASSFSRVYEQYF. CDR3 bases: TGTGCCAGCAGCTTCTCCAGGGTCTACGAGCAGTACTTC. Looking up the rest from reference TRBV11-2 and TRBJ2-7 gives the full variable domain: EAGVAQSPRYKIIEKRQSVAFWCNPISGHATLYWYQQILGQGPKLLIQFQNNGVVDDSQLPKDRFSAERLKGVDSTLKIQPAKLEDSAVYLCASSFSRVYEQYFGPGTRLTVT.

A few counts support this clone. The J gene is TRBJ2-7, the V gene TRBV5-6; 9 positions match TRBD1. The CDR3 consists of 13 residues. Unmatched junction bases numbered 3, after V lost 2 bases and J lost 6 bases. Looked up from germline, CDR1 is SGHDT and CDR2 is YYEEEE. The CDR3 nucleotides are TGTGCCAGCAGCTTAGGGGACAGGGTCGAGCAGTACTTC. It is translated as CASSLGDRVEQYF.

The rearrangement uses TRBV11-2 and TRBJ2-5, with D maybe TRBD2 (7 bases). Trimming pared 4 bases from V and 5 bases from J, leaving 23 bases between. Germline CDR1 SGHAT, CDR2 FQNNGV. The CDR3 totals 17 residues. The CDR3 nucleotides are TGTGCCAGCAGCTCCAGAGGGGGACTAATTCTGTTGGAGACCCAGTACTTC. Translated, it gives CASSSRGGLILLETQYF.

The CDR3 DNA reads TGCGCCAGCAGCCCGGAATCTAGCGGCCCACGCTACAATGAGCAGTTCTTC. Residues: CASSPESSGPRYNEQFF. V gene TRBV5-1 combines with J gene TRBJ2-1; 7 bases are a match to TRBD2. This CDR3 is 17 amino acids long. J was trimmed by 3 bases and V by 4 bases; bases with no gene match: 13. The germline gives CDR1 SGHRS, CDR2 YFSETQ. Full variable domain (outside the CDR3, taken from reference TRBV5-1 and TRBJ2-1): KAGVTQTPRYLIKTRGQQVTLSCSPISGHRSVSWYQQTPGQGLQFLFEYFSETQRNKGNFPGRFSGRQFSNSRSEMNVSTLELGDSALYLCASSPESSGPRYNEQFFGPGTRLTVL.

This chain links TRBV28 with TRBJ1-4; 7 positions agree with TRBD1. Trimming at V came to 6 bases and at J to 3 bases, leaving 4 bases not matched to a gene. The germline CDR1 and CDR2 sequences are MDHEN and SYDVKM. The CDR3 spans 14 residues. DNA of the CDR3: TGTGCCAGCAGCCACGGGACAGCTAATGAAAAACTGTTTTTT. Translating gives CASSHGTANEKLFF. Full variable domain (missing parts from reference TRBV28 and TRBJ1-4): DVKVTQSSRYLVKRTGEKVFLECVQDMDHENMFWYRQDPGLGLRLIYFSYDVKMKEKGDIPEGYSVSREKKERFSLILESASTNQTSMYLCASSHGTANEKLFFGSGTQLSVL.

This clone came up once. The J gene is TRBJ2-7, the V gene TRBV5-4; D is perhaps TRBD1 (6 bases). The V gene's germline CDR1 is SGHNT and CDR2 YYREEE (reference sequence). The CDR3 contains 15 residues. The germline V and J ends were trimmed by 3 bases and 6 bases, with 19 bases remaining between them. CDR3 in amino acids: CASSSFRTVEGEQYF. The CDR3 DNA sequence: TGTGCCAGCAGCTCGTTTCGGACAGTCGAAGGCGAGCAGTACTTC.

This chain joins TRBV12-3 or TRBV12-4 and TRBJ2-7; TRBD2 might be the D (6 bases). This CDR3 has 13 residues. V was clipped by 6 bases and J by 9 bases, with 18 bases between them. CDR3 DNA sequence: TGTGCCAGCAGCCTGGGGGGTAAATCCCGGCAGTACTTC. Protein sequence: CASSLGGKSRQYF.

The chain combines TRBV11-2 with TRBJ2-1; 10 nucleotides match TRBD1. The CDR3 contains 15 residues. Germline CDR1 and CDR2: SGHAT and FQNNGV. The trim removed 4 bases at V and 7 bases at J, leaving 7 bases unmatched. The DNA for the CDR3 is TGTGCCAGCAGCTCGCCCCGGGACAGGGGAAATGAGCAGTTCTTC. Encoded protein: CASSSPRDRGNEQFF.

The chain is built from TRBV27 and TRBJ2-3, with TRBD1 matching 8 bases. Germline V gives CDR1 MNHEY, CDR2 SMNVEV (reference sequence). The CDR3 totals 15 residues. Trimming cost V 5 bases and J 3 bases; bases outside gene matches: 7. CDR3 sequence: CASSPPGQVTDTQYF. The CDR3, as DNA: TGTGCCAGCAGTCCACCGGGACAGGTAACAGATACGCAGTATTTT.